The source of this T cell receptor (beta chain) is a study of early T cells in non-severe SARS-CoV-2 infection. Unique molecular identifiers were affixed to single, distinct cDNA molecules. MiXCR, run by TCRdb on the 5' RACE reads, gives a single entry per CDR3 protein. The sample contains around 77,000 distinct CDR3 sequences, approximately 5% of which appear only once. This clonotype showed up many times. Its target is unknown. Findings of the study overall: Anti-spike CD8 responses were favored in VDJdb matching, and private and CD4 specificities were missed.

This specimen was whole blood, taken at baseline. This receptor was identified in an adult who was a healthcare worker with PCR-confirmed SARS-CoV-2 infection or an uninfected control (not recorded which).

The CDR3 sequence: CASGPNYGYTF. The DNA of the CDR3 is TGCGCCAGCGGGCCCAACTATGGCTACACCTTC. J is TRBJ1-2 and V is TRBV10-2, with unresolved D. Germline V lookup: CDR1 WSHSY, CDR2 SAAADI. CDR3 length equals 11 residues. With 8 bases removed from V and 2 bases from J, the gap between germline ends came to 6 bases.